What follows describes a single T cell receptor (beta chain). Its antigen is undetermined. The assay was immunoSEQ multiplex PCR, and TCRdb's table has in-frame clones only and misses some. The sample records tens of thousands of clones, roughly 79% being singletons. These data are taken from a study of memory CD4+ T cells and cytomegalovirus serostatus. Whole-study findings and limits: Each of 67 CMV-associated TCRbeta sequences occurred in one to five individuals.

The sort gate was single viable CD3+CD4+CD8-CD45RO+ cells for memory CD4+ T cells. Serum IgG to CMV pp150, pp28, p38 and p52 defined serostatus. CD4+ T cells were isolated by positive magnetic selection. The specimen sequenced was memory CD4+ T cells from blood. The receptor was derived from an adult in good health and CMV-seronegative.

CDR3 nucleotide sequence: TGTGCCAGCTCACCTCGTGCCACTGAAGCTTTCTTT. Translating it yields CASSPRATEAFF. J is TRBJ1-1 and V is TRBV18; no reliable D call. CDR3 length equals 12 residues. Trimming took off 3 bases at V and 4 bases at J, with 6 bases between the two ends. CDR1 and CDR2 from the germline V gene are KGHSH and LQKENI.